This record looks at one T cell receptor beta chain sequence and its context. Its antigen is undetermined. The sample originates from a study of beta chain features in type 1 diabetes. The wider study: Sorted cell examination encompassed over 90 million cells across all samples. Study-wide findings and caveats: Reduced insertions and increased deletions marked VDJ junctions in type 1 diabetes patients.

One heparinised blood draw, averaging approximately 0.11 L, came from each donor. The authors reverse transcribed all of the isolated RNA, so sequencing captured expressed TCRB transcripts. The assay was immunoSEQ multiplex PCR, and TCRdb's table has in-frame clones only and misses some. The repertoire consists of 600,000 to 650,000 clones, with around 16% occurring once and the leading ten covering about 0.097%. Trimming pared 3 bases from V and 2 bases from J, leaving 7 bases between. The germline V gene has CDR1 SGHTA and CDR2 FQGNSA. The CDR3 runs 13 residues. The specimen was naive CD4+ T cells from blood. This clonotype was obtained from a man younger than 35 in good health. This chain joins TRBV7-2 and TRBJ2-5, with D unclear. CDR3 sequence (DNA): TGTGCCAGCAGCTTGGCCTTTCAAGAGACCCAGTACTTC. It codes for CASSLAFQETQYF. The full variable domain, with the rest looked up from reference TRBV7-2 and TRBJ2-5, is GAGVSQSPSNKVTEKGKDVELRCDPISGHTALYWYRQSLGQGLEFLIYFQGNSAPDKSGLPSDRFSAERTGGSVSTLTIQRTQQEDSAVYLCASSLAFQETQYFGPGTRLLVL.